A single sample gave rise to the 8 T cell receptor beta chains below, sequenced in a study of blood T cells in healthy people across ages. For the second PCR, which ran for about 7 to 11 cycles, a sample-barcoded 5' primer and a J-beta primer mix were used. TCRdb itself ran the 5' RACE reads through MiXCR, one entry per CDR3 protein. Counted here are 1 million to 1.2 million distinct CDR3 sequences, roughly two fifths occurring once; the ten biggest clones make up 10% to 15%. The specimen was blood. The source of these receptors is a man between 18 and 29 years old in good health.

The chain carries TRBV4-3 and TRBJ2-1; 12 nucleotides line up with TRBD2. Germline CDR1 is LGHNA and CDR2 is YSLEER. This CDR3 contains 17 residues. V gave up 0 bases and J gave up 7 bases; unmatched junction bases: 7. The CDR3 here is CASSQELAGGLMNEQFF. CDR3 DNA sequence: TGCGCCAGCAGCCAAGAACTAGCGGGAGGTCTAATGAATGAGCAGTTCTTC.

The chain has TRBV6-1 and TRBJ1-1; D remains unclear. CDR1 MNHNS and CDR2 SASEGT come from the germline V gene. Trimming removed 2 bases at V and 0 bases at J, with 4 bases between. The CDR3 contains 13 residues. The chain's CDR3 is CASSEWVNTEAFF. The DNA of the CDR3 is TGTGCCAGCAGTGAATGGGTGAACACTGAAGCTTTCTTT.

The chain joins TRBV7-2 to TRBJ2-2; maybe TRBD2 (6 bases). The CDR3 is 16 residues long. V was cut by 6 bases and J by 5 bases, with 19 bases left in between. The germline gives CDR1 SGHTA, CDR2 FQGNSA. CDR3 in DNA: TGTGCCAGCAGTCTTAACGGACTATCTATTACCGGGGAGCTGTTTTTT. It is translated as CASSLNGLSITGELFF.

Here the CDR3 DNA reads TGCAGCGTTGCCGCCGGACAGGGGGCCGCTATGTTCTTC. It translates to CSVAAGQGAAMFF. The V and J genes are TRBV29-1 and TRBJ2-1, with TRBD1 matching 11 bases. V shed 4 bases, J shed 15 bases, and the junction held 11 bases outside the gene matches. Germline values: CDR1 SQVTM, CDR2 ANQGSEA. The CDR3 runs 13 residues.

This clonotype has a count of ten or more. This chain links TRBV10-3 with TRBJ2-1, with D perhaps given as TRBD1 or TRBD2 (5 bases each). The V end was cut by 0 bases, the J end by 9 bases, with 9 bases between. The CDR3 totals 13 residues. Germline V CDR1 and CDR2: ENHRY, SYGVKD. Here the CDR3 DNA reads TGTGCCATCAGTGAGTCGTCTGGGGGTGAGCAGTTCTTC. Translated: CAISESSGGEQFF.

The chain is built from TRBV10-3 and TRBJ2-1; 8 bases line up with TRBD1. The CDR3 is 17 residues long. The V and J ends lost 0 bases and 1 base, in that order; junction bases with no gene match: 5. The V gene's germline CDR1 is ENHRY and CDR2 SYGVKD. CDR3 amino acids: CAISESNQGASYNEQFF. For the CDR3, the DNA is TGTGCCATCAGTGAGTCGAATCAGGGGGCTTCCTACAATGAGCAGTTCTTC.

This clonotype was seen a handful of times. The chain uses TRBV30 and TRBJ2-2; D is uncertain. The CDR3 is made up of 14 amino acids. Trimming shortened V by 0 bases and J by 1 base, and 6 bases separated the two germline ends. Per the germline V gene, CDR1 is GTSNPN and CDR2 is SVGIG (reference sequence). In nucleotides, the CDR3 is TGTGCCTGGAGTGTATATGGGAACACCGGGGAGCTGTTTTTT. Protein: CAWSVYGNTGELFF. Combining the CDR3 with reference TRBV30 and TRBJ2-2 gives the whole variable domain SQTIHQWPATLVQPVGSPLSLECTVEGTSNPNLYWYRQAAGRGLQLLFYSVGIGQISSEVPQNLSASRPQDRQFILSSKKLLLSDSGFYLCAWSVYGNTGELFFGEGSRLTVL.

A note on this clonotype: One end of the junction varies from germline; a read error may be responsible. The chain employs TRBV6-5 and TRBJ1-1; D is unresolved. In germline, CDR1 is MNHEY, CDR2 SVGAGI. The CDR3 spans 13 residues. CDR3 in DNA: TGTGCCAGCAGTGACTCGTTTTACACTGAAGCTTTCTTT. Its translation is CASSDSFYTEAFF.